Below are 31 T cell receptor beta chains sequenced from a single sample in a study of cytomegalovirus exposure and HLA in healthy donors. With 60 Vbeta and 13 Jbeta primers, the PCR was carried out. Profiled with immunoSEQ multiplex PCR; TCRdb holds only in-frame clones, not every one. The sample contains about 190,000 clones, roughly 77% of which appear only once. What was sequenced was PBMCs. Receptors originate from a man aged 30 to 39 in good health and CMV-seropositive.

The chain combines TRBV7-2 with TRBJ2-3, with TRBD2 matching over 10 bases. The CDR3 has 15 amino acids. Germline V gives CDR1 SGHTA, CDR2 FQGNSA. V was pared by 6 bases and J by 4 bases, with 7 bases of the junction left unmatched. This chain's CDR3 is CASRPTSGIADTQYF. As DNA, the CDR3 is TGTGCCAGCAGACCAACTAGCGGGATAGCAGATACGCAGTATTTT. Full variable domain (missing parts from reference TRBV7-2 and TRBJ2-3): GAGVSQSPSNKVTEKGKDVELRCDPISGHTALYWYRQSLGQGLEFLIYFQGNSAPDKSGLPSDRFSAERTGGSVSTLTIQRTQQEDSAVYLCASRPTSGIADTQYFGPGTRLTVL.

Only a few counts were recorded for this clone. The V call is TRBV2, the J call TRBJ1-2; no reliable D call. In germline, CDR1 is SNHLY, CDR2 FYNNEI. The CDR3 covers 15 residues. Deletions cut 8 bases from V and 4 bases from J, with 20 bases between. CDR3 nucleotide sequence: TGTGCCAGCTCCGCGGGGTTTTCCCTTTCCTATGGCTACACCTTC. Protein sequence: CASSAGFSLSYGYTF.

DNA for the CDR3: TGTGCCTGGGCACAGGGGGCAGGTGGAAACACCATATATTTT. Encoded protein: CAWAQGAGGNTIYF. The V and J genes are TRBV30 and TRBJ1-3; 9 bases align to TRBD1. The germline V gene has CDR1 GTSNPN and CDR2 SVGIG (reference sequence). V shed 5 bases, J shed 3 bases, and the junction held 5 bases outside the gene matches. This CDR3 has 14 residues.

The chain has TRBV19 and TRBJ2-5; 9 bases line up with TRBD2. The length of the CDR3 is 15 residues. Per the germline V gene, CDR1 is LNHDA and CDR2 is SQIVND (reference sequence). Trimming removed 1 base from V and 5 bases from J; junction bases left unmatched: 5. DNA for the CDR3: TGTGCCAGTAGTATAGTCCCTAGCGGGGTGGAGACCCAGTACTTC. It translates to CASSIVPSGVETQYF. The full variable domain, its missing parts supplied by reference TRBV19 and TRBJ2-5, is DGGITQSPKYLFRKEGQNVTLSCEQNLNHDAMYWYRQDPGQGLRLIYYSQIVNDFQKGDIAEGYSVSREKKESFPLTVTSAQKNPTAFYLCASSIVPSGVETQYFGPGTRLLVL.

The chain is built from TRBV10-3 and TRBJ2-3; 11 positions match TRBD1. CDR3 length: 15 residues. In germline, CDR1 is ENHRY, CDR2 SYGVKD. Unmatched junction bases numbered 4, after V lost 4 bases and J lost 4 bases. As DNA, the CDR3 is TGTGCCATCAGTGGGACAGGGGGCGTTCCAGATACGCAGTATTTT. It specifies CAISGTGGVPDTQYF.

For the CDR3, the DNA is TGTGCCTGGAGTCCATCAACATACTCCGGGACAGTAAAGTATCATGGCTACACCTTC. Translating it yields CAWSPSTYSGTVKYHGYTF. The V gene is TRBV30, the J gene TRBJ1-2, with 7 bases fitting TRBD1. V lost 2 bases and J lost 6; bases outside the gene matches: 24. The CDR3 sequence is 19 residues long. CDR1 is GTSNPN and CDR2 is SVGIG in the germline V gene (reference sequence).

This chain joins TRBV28 and TRBJ1-1, with TRBD1 matching over 11 bases. Looked up from germline, CDR1 is MDHEN and CDR2 is SYDVKM. The V and J ends lost 5 bases and 11 bases, in that order; junction bases with no gene match: 10. The CDR3 contains 14 residues. CDR3 nucleotide sequence: TGTGCCAGCAGTACGGACAGGGGGCTAGTTGCCGCTTTCTTT. This sequence encodes CASSTDRGLVAAFF.

V and J are TRBV9 and TRBJ2-7; 9 nucleotides align to TRBD2. The CDR3 is 19 residues long. In germline, CDR1 is SGDLS, CDR2 YYNGEE. The junction had 20 bases not matched to a gene; V was cut back by 5 bases and J by 2 bases. CDR3 nucleotides: TGTGCCAGCAGTGCAACGGGGGCTAGCGGGGTACAGTCGGCCTACGAGCAGTACTTC. The encoded protein is CASSATGASGVQSAYEQYF.

The chain is built from TRBV5-4 and TRBJ1-4; maybe TRBD1 (5 bases). Trimming pared 4 bases from V and 11 bases from J, leaving 21 bases between. From germline, CDR1 is SGHNT and CDR2 YYREEE (reference sequence). This CDR3 has 15 residues. CDR3 bases: TGTGCCAGCAGCCTTCGTGGAGAAGGGGTCGGGAAACTGTTTTTT. Translating it yields CASSLRGEGVGKLFF.

This rearrangement joins TRBV29-1 to TRBJ2-5, with a tentative D call TRBD2 (6 bases). Germline V gene sequence: CDR1 SQVTM, CDR2 ANQGSEA. The CDR3 is 14 residues long. The V gene lost 0 bases and the J gene lost 1 base, with 9 bases spanning the gap. The chain's CDR3 is CSVEDGGVQETQYF. The CDR3 coding sequence is TGCAGCGTTGAAGACGGAGGGGTCCAAGAGACCCAGTACTTC.

This chain connects TRBV5-1 to TRBJ2-6; D gene uncertain. V shed 4 bases and J shed 0 bases, with 8 bases lying between them. The CDR3 totals 15 residues. CDR1 and CDR2 from the germline V gene are SGHRS and YFSETQ. Written as DNA, the CDR3 is TGCGCCAGCAGCGAGTCGAGCTCTGGGGCCAACGTCCTGACTTTC. Protein: CASSESSSGANVLTF.

The chain links TRBV30 to TRBJ1-3, with unresolved D. V lost 5 bases, J lost 0 bases, and 11 bases lay in between. The V gene's germline CDR1 is GTSNPN and CDR2 SVGIG (reference sequence). The CDR3 consists of 14 residues. This CDR3 is CAWGAVLSGNTIYF. CDR3 in DNA: TGTGCCTGGGGAGCCGTTCTCTCTGGAAACACCATATATTTT.

This clone was seen only once. The chain employs TRBV4-1 and TRBJ2-2, with 13 bases that match TRBD2. The CDR3 sequence is 18 residues long. The V segment lost 2 bases and the J segment 3 bases; nucleotides outside the gene matches: 6. CDR1 is MGHRA and CDR2 is YSYEKL in the germline V gene. The CDR3 region is CASSQILAGGPHTGELFF. As DNA, the CDR3 is TGCGCCAGCAGCCAAATACTAGCGGGAGGGCCACACACCGGGGAGCTGTTTTTT.

The rearrangement links TRBV9 to TRBJ2-5; no reliable D call. Trimming left V 1 base short and J 4 bases short, with 11 bases between. This CDR3 is built from 14 residues. Looked up from germline, CDR1 is SGDLS and CDR2 is YYNGEE. CDR3 region: CASSVFGSRETQYF. CDR3 DNA: TGTGCCAGCAGCGTATTCGGGTCCCGAGAGACCCAGTACTTC.

The CDR3, as DNA: TGTGCCAGCAGCTTGGCCCGGGTCTCCAACACTGAAGCTTTCTTT. As protein: CASSLARVSNTEAFF. The rearrangement joins TRBV5-5 to TRBJ1-1, with unresolved D. V lost 0 bases and J lost 2, with 11 bases in between. This CDR3 has 15 residues. Germline CDR1 and CDR2: SGHKS and YYEKEE (reference sequence).

This clone was counted a few times. CDR3 protein: CASRTGQGARSEAFF. For the CDR3, the DNA is TGTGCCAGCAGGACGGGACAGGGGGCTCGGTCTGAAGCTTTCTTT. The V and J genes are TRBV6-1 and TRBJ1-1, with 12 bases fitting TRBD1. The V gene end was trimmed by 6 bases and the J gene end by 6 bases; junction bases not matched to a gene: 8. The CDR3 spans 15 residues. Germline V gene data show CDR1 as MNHNS and CDR2 as SASEGT.

The V and J genes are TRBV7-2 and TRBJ2-1; 7 positions match TRBD1. Germline assignment: CDR1 SGHTA and CDR2 FQGNSA. V trimming: 4 bases; J trimming: 4 bases; junction bases outside the gene matches: 4. This CDR3 region has 14 residues. CDR3 DNA: TGTGCCAGCAGCTCGAGGGGGCGATACAATGAGCAGTTCTTC. Encoded protein: CASSSRGRYNEQFF.

V is TRBV6-5 and J is TRBJ2-5; maybe TRBD2 (5 bases). The V end was cut by 5 bases, the J end by 0 bases, with 10 bases between. The CDR3 spans 14 residues. In germline, CDR1 is MNHEY, CDR2 SVGAGI. CDR3 DNA: TGTGCCAGCAGTCGGAGGCTTAACCAAGAGACCCAGTACTTC. Translated, it gives CASSRRLNQETQYF.

The V and J genes are TRBV2 and TRBJ2-1, with TRBD2 matching over 7 bases. The germline CDR1 and CDR2 sequences are SNHLY and FYNNEI. The CDR3 length is 15 residues. The trim removed 4 bases at V and 8 bases at J, leaving 11 bases unmatched. CDR3 nucleotide sequence: TGTGCCAGCAGTGTCGACTGGACTAGTGGAGATGAGCAGTTCTTC. It specifies CASSVDWTSGDEQFF.

This clone was picked up one time. The chain combines TRBV2 with TRBJ2-7; possible D gene TRBD1, 5 bases. V shed 0 bases and J shed 3 bases, with 12 bases lying between them. CDR1 and CDR2 (germline): SNHLY, FYNNEI. The CDR3 consists of 15 residues. DNA of the CDR3: TGTGCCAGCAGTGAAGCGCAGAGAAGGGGCTACGAGCAGTACTTC. It codes for CASSEAQRRGYEQYF.

The chain has TRBV28 and TRBJ1-2; 8 bases match TRBD1. Per germline, CDR1 MDHEN and CDR2 SYDVKM. Trimming cost V 11 bases and J 4 bases; bases outside gene matches: 15. The CDR3 sequence is 15 residues long. CDR3 nucleotides: TGTGCCTGTAGCGGACAGGGTAGTCAGAGCTATGGCTACACCTTC. Translated, it gives CACSGQGSQSYGYTF.

This clone was found a few times. This chain connects TRBV12-5 to TRBJ2-7; 9 bases fit TRBD1. The V and J ends lost 6 bases and 4 bases, in that order; junction bases with no gene match: 10. The CDR3 is made up of 15 amino acids. The germline V gene has CDR1 LGHNT and CDR2 FRNRAP. The CDR3 sequence is CASGDLTGGRYEQYF. CDR3 nucleotides: TGTGCTAGTGGGGACCTCACAGGGGGCAGGTACGAGCAGTACTTC.

This clone was counted a few times. CDR3 sequence: CASSVGTGGDYGYTF. DNA for the CDR3: TGTGCCAGCAGTGTTGGGACAGGGGGAGATTATGGCTACACCTTC. The V and J genes are TRBV25-1 and TRBJ1-2; TRBD1 aligns across 11 bases. This CDR3 is 15 amino acids long. Germline CDR1 MGHDK, CDR2 SYGVNS. V shed 4 bases, J shed 5 bases, and the junction held 6 bases outside the gene matches.

V usage is TRBV6-5 and J usage is TRBJ1-5; D is possibly TRBD1 (6 bases). CDR3 length equals 14 residues. Germline CDR1 and CDR2: MNHEY and SVGAGI. Trimming took off 7 bases at V and 2 bases at J, with 12 bases between the two ends. The CDR3: CASKQGLGNQPQHF. In nucleotides, the CDR3 is TGTGCCAGCAAACAGGGCCTTGGCAATCAGCCCCAGCATTTT.

The count of this clone is one. The CDR3 is CASTRDRLTYGYTF. The CDR3 bases are TGTGCCAGCACTCGGGACAGACTAACCTATGGCTACACCTTC. The chain combines TRBV7-2 with TRBJ1-2; 7 bases match TRBD1. The CDR3 has 14 residues. J lost 4 bases, V lost 7 bases, and 9 bases had no gene match. Germline V CDR1 and CDR2: SGHTA, FQGNSA.

V usage is TRBV5-6 and J usage is TRBJ2-7, with 10 bases identical to TRBD1. With 4 bases clipped from V and 4 bases from J, the junction kept 5 bases outside the gene matches. Per the germline V gene, CDR1 is SGHDT and CDR2 is YYEEEE. The CDR3 consists of 14 residues. In nucleotides, the CDR3 is TGTGCCAGCAGCCGAAGGACAGGGGGATACGAGCAGTACTTC. Translating gives CASSRRTGGYEQYF. The full variable domain, its missing parts supplied by reference TRBV5-6 and TRBJ2-7, is DAGVTQSPTHLIKTRGQQVTLRCSPKSGHDTVSWYQQALGQGPQFIFQYYEEEERQRGNFPDRFSGHQFPNYSSELNVNALLLGDSALYLCASSRRTGGYEQYFGPGTRLTVT.

This clone was found once. The chain is built from TRBV7-2 and TRBJ2-7; 9 bases agree with TRBD1. With 5 bases clipped from V and 5 bases from J, the junction kept 10 bases outside the gene matches. Germline loops: CDR1 SGHTA, CDR2 FQGNSA. The CDR3 is made up of 15 amino acids. The CDR3 is CASSTLSGTGNEQYF. CDR3 DNA: TGTGCCAGCAGCACCCTTTCCGGGACAGGGAACGAGCAGTACTTC.

The chain joins TRBV5-6 to TRBJ2-7, with TRBD1 identical over 10 bases. The CDR3 sequence is 13 residues long. V was pared by 2 bases and J by 8 bases, with 4 bases of the junction left unmatched. Per the germline V gene, CDR1 is SGHDT and CDR2 is YYEEEE. CDR3 amino acids: CASSLIDRGQQYF. CDR3 coding DNA: TGTGCCAGCAGCTTAATAGACAGGGGGCAGCAGTACTTC.

CDR3 sequence: CASSSRLDTQYF. The DNA for the CDR3 is TGTGCCAGCAGCTCCCGGTTAGATACGCAGTATTTT. The V gene is TRBV21-1, the J gene TRBJ2-3; the D call TRBD2 from the table was never checked on the DNA. TRBV21-1 is tagged as a pseudogene. The CDR3 runs 12 residues.

The V call is TRBV27, the J call TRBJ1-4, with 8 bases identical to TRBD1. The CDR3 loop spans 17 amino acids. The trim removed 7 bases at V and 4 bases at J, leaving 14 bases unmatched. Germline V gene sequence: CDR1 MNHEY, CDR2 SMNVEV (reference sequence). CDR3 in DNA: TGTGCCAGCACCCGGGACAGGTGGGGGCCGAGTAATGAAAAACTGTTTTTT. It is translated as CASTRDRWGPSNEKLFF.

This clone was picked up one time. V gene TRBV30 combines with J gene TRBJ1-2, with a weak D call TRBD1 (5 bases). Looked up from germline, CDR1 is GTSNPN and CDR2 is SVGIG (reference sequence). Trimming left V 0 bases short and J 7 bases short, with 15 bases between. The CDR3 is made up of 14 amino acids. CDR3 sequence reads: CAWSVVQGGTGYTF. The CDR3 DNA is TGTGCCTGGAGTGTAGTCCAGGGAGGGACTGGCTACACCTTC.